These 7 T cell receptor beta chains share one sample of origin, sequenced in a study of spatial heterogeneity in lung cancer. TCRdb re-derived calls from the 5' RACE reads in MiXCR, one entry per CDR3 protein. Of tens of thousands of distinct CDR3 sequences in the sample, roughly 21% are singletons; the top ten hold 20% to 25%. Time point given: blood at routine non-recurrence follow-up after resection. Sequenced here: PBMCs, sampled at follow-up. Receptors were obtained from a male donor with early-stage non-small cell lung cancer.

V is TRBV6-6 and J is TRBJ2-1; no definite D call. The CDR3 sequence is 13 residues long. Germline CDR1 is MNHNY and CDR2 is SVGAGI (reference sequence). Trimming stripped 7 bases from V and 10 bases from J, with 17 bases between. The DNA for the CDR3 is TGTGCCAGCAAGCCGGCCTCCCACGGGGAGCAGTTCTTC. Translating it yields CASKPASHGEQFF.

The chain joins TRBV29-1 to TRBJ2-1; TRBD1 aligns across 7 bases. V was pared by 8 bases and J by 6 bases, with 16 bases of the junction left unmatched. CDR3 length: 15 amino acids. The germline V gene has CDR1 SQVTM and CDR2 ANQGSEA. CDR3 DNA: TGCAGCCCCTCCCCCCGGGACAGAGTCTTCAATGAGCAGTTCTTC. Its translation: CSPSPRDRVFNEQFF.

The genes are TRBV12-3 or TRBV12-4 and TRBJ2-6; maybe TRBD1 (6 bases). The CDR3 covers 16 residues. V was shortened by 5 bases and J by 1 base, with 12 bases between the two germline ends. The CDR3 DNA sequence: TGTGCCAGCAGTCCCACAGGGCCGTCTGGGGCCAACGTCCTGACTTTC. As protein: CASSPTGPSGANVLTF.

This clonotype turned up a few times. CDR3 nucleotides: TGCAGCGTTGTAGAGGGGGCCGGCAATCAGCCCCAGCATTTT. Translating it yields CSVVEGAGNQPQHF. The chain joins TRBV29-1 to TRBJ1-5; 7 nucleotides align to TRBD1. Trimming at V came to 4 bases and at J to 2 bases, leaving 5 bases not matched to a gene. Germline values: CDR1 SQVTM, CDR2 ANQGSEA. The CDR3 runs to 14 residues. The full variable domain, completed using reference TRBV29-1 and TRBJ1-5, is SAVISQKPSRDICQRGTSLTIQCQVDSQVTMMFWYRQQPGQSLTLIATANQGSEATYESGFVIDKFPISRPNLTFSTLTVSNMSPEDSSIYLCSVVEGAGNQPQHFGDGTRLSIL.

The table lists this clonotype with many counts. The genes are TRBV7-9 and TRBJ1-6; the D is unclear. The CDR3 is 12 amino acids. The V and J ends lost 4 bases and 8 bases respectively, with 6 bases between them. CDR1 is SEHNR, CDR2 FQNEAQ, per germline (reference sequence). This chain's CDR3 is CASSSTDSPLHF. The CDR3 nucleotides are TGTGCCAGCAGCTCGACTGATTCACCCCTCCACTTT.

The table lists this clonotype with a few counts. The chain uses TRBV20-1 and TRBJ2-3, with TRBD2 identical over 8 bases. The germline gives CDR1 DFQATT, CDR2 SNEGSKA (reference sequence). This CDR3 comprises 16 residues. Trimming took 0 bases from V and 4 from J; bases not matched to a gene: 9. The CDR3 region has the DNA TGCAGTGCTAGAGATCCCCCGGGAGGGCCCGCAGATACGCAGTATTTT. Translation gives CSARDPPGGPADTQYF.

CDR3 in amino acids: CSAHGTSGYEQYF. The CDR3 nucleotides read TGCAGTGCTCACGGGACTAGCGGCTACGAGCAGTACTTC. The V call is TRBV20-1, the J call TRBJ2-7; 11 nucleotides align to TRBD2. V gave up 5 bases and J gave up 3 bases; unmatched junction bases: 3. Germline CDR1 is DFQATT and CDR2 is SNEGSKA (reference sequence). The CDR3 has 13 residues.